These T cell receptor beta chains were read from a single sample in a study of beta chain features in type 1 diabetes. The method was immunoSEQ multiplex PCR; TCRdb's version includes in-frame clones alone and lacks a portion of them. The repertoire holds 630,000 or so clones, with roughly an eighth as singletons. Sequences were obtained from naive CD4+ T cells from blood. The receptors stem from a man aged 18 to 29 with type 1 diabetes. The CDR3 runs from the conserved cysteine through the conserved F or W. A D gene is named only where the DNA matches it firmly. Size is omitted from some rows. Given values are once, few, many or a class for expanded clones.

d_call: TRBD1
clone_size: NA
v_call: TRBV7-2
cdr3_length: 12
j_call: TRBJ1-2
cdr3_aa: CASSSDRVGYTF
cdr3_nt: TGTGCCAGCAGCTCCGACAGGGTTGGCTACACCTTC

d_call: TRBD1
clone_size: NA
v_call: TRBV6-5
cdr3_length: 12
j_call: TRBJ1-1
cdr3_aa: CASSWDRGEAFF
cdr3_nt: TGTGCCAGCAGCTGGGACAGGGGAGAAGCTTTCTTT

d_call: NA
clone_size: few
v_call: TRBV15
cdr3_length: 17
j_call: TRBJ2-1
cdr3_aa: CATSRVRGSSTYNEQFF
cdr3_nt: TGTGCCACCAGCAGAGTACGTGGGAGTAGTACCTACAATGAGCAGTTCTTC

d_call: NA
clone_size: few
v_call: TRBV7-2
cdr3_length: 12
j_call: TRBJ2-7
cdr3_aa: CASSLSSYEQYF
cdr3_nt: TGTGCCAGCAGCTTAAGCTCCTACGAGCAGTACTTC

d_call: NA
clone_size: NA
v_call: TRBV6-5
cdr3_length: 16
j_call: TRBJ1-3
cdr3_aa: CASSYSQELSGNTIYF
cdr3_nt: TGTGCCAGCAGTTACTCCCAGGAGCTCTCTGGAAACACCATATATTTT

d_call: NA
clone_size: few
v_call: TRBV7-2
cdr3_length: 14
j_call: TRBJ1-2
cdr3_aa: CASSLGYQAYGYTF
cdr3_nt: TGTGCCAGCAGCTTAGGCTACCAGGCCTATGGCTACACCTTC

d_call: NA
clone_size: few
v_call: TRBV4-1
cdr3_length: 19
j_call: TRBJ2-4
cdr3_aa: CASSQEAARPVWSKNIQYF
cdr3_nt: TGCGCCAGCAGCCAAGAAGCTGCCCGCCCTGTGTGGTCCAAAAACATTCAGTACTTC

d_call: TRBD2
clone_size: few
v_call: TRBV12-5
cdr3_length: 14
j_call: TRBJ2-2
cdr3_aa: CASGLAGEAGELFF
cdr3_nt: TGTGCTAGTGGCTTAGCGGGGGAAGCCGGGGAGCTGTTTTTT

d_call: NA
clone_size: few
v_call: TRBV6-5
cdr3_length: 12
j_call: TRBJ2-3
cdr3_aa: CASSYRPDTQYF
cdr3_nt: TGTGCCAGCAGTTACCGGCCAGATACGCAGTATTTT

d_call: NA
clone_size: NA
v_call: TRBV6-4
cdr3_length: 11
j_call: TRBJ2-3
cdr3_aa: CASRQGNTQYF
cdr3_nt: TGTGCCAGCAGACAGGGAAATACGCAGTATTTT

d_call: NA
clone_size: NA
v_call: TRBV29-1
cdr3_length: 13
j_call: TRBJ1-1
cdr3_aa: CSVEVEVNTEAFF
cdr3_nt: TGCAGCGTTGAAGTCGAGGTGAACACTGAAGCTTTCTTT

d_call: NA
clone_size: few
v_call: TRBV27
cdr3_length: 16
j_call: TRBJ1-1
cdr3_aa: CASSLDRSRENTEAFF
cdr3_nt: TGTGCCAGCAGTTTAGACCGAAGCCGGGAGAACACTGAAGCTTTCTTT

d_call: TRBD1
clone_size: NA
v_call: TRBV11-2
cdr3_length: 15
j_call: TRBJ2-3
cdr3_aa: CASSFGDRVGDTQYF
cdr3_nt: TGTGCCAGCAGCTTTGGGGACAGGGTGGGGGATACGCAGTATTTT

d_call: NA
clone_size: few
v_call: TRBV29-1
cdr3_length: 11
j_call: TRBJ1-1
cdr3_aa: CSVLRWAEAFF
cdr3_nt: TGCAGCGTCCTTCGGTGGGCTGAAGCTTTCTTT

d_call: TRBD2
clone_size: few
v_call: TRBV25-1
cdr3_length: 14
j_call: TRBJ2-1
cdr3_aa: CASTLAGYYNEQFF
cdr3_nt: TGTGCCAGCACCCTAGCGGGGTACTACAATGAGCAGTTCTTC

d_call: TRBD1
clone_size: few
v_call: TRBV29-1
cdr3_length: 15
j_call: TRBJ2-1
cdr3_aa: CSGLPRDRSYNEQFF
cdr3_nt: TGCAGCGGTTTGCCTAGGGACAGGTCCTACAATGAGCAGTTCTTC

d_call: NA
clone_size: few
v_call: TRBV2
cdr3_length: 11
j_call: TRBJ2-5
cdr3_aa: CAGGALETQYF
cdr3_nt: TGTGCTGGGGGGGCCTTAGAGACCCAGTACTTC

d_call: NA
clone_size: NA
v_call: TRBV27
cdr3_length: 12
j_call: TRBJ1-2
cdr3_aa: CASSSGQFRYTF
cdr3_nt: TGTGCCAGCAGTTCCGGACAGTTTAGGTACACCTTC

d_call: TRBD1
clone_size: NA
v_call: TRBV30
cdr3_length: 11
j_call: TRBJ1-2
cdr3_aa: CAWVGQGGYTF
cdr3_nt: TGTGCCTGGGTCGGACAGGGCGGCTACACCTTC

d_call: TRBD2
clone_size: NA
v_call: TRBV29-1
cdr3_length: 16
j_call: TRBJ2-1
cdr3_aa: CSGLPPWRGEYNEQFF
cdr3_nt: TGCAGCGGCCTCCCGCCGTGGCGGGGGGAGTACAATGAGCAGTTCTTC

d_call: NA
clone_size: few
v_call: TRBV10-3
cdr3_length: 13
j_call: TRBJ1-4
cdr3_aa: CAISEPKTEKLFF
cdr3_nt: TGTGCCATCAGTGAGCCGAAGACTGAAAAACTGTTTTTT

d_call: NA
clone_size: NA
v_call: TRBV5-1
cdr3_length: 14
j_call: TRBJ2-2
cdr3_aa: CASSATKNTGELFF
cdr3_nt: TGCGCCAGCAGCGCAACAAAGAACACCGGGGAGCTGTTTTTT

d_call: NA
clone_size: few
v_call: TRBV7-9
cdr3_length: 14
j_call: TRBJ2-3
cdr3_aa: CASSLGQGADTQYF
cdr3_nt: TGTGCCAGCAGCTTAGGGCAGGGCGCAGATACGCAGTATTTT

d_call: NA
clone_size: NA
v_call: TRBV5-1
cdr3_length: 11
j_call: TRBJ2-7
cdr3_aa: CASSNHYEQYF
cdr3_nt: TGCGCCAGCAGCAACCATTACGAGCAGTACTTC

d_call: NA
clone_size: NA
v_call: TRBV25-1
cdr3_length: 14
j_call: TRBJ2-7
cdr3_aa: CASSMGTPGYEQYF
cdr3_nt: TGTGCCAGCAGTATGGGGACTCCAGGCTACGAGCAGTACTTC

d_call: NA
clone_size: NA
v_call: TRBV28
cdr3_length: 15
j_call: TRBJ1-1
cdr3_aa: CASSFRGKSNTEAFF
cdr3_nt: TGTGCCAGCAGTTTTCGGGGCAAATCAAACACTGAAGCTTTCTTT

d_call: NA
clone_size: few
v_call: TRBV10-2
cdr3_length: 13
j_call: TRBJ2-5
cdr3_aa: CASSWDGQETQYF
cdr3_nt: TGCGCCAGTTCGTGGGATGGACAAGAGACCCAGTACTTC

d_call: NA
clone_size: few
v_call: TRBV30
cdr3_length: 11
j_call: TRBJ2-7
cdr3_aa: CALTVTYEQYF
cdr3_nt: TGTGCCTTGACAGTGACCTACGAGCAGTACTTC

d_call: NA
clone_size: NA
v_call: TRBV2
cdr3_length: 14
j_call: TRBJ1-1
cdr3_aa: CASSDGRSPTEAFF
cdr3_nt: TGTGCCAGCAGTGACGGCAGATCGCCCACTGAAGCTTTCTTT

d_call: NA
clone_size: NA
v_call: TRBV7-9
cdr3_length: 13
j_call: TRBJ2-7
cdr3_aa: CASSFPGGRQEYF
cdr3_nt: TGTGCCAGCAGCTTTCCGGGTGGGCGTCAAGAGTACTTC

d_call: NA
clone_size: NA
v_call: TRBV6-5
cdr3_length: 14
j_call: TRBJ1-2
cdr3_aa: CASSYSLAVVGYTF
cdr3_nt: TGTGCCAGCAGTTACTCGCTTGCAGTTGTTGGCTACACCTTC

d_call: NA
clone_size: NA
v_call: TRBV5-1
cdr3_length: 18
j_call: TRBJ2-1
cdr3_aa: CASSFPGGRSSSYNEQFF
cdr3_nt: TGCGCCAGCAGCTTCCCCGGAGGGCGGTCGAGCTCCTACAATGAGCAGTTCTTC

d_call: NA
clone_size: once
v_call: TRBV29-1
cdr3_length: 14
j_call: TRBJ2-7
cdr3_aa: CSVRSVSTGYEQYF
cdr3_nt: TGCAGCGTCAGGTCTGTCTCAACGGGCTACGAGCAGTACTTC

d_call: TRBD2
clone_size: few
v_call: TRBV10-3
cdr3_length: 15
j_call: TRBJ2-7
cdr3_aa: CAITEGTSGPYEQYF
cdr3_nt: TGTGCCATCACCGAGGGGACTAGCGGGCCCTACGAGCAGTACTTC

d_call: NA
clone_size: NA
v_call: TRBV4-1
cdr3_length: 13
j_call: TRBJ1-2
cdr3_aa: CASSQVGQLGYTF
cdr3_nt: TGCGCCAGCAGCCAAGTTGGACAGCTTGGCTACACCTTC